This record looks at one T cell receptor (beta chain) sequence and its context. This record belongs to a study of blood T cell repertoires in COVID-19. Study background: PBMCs, B-cell-depleted T cells, or T cells were the source of the cDNA or gDNA that made up the material.

Profiled with immunoSEQ multiplex PCR; TCRdb holds only in-frame clones, not every one. Of a few hundred thousand clones listed, around 75% are singletons. This CDR3 has 15 residues. V lost 3 bases, J lost 0 bases, and 6 bases lay in between. The germline gives CDR1 SGHTA, CDR2 FQGNSA. V usage is TRBV7-2 and J usage is TRBJ2-6; D is unclear. This TCR came from a human donor in a cohort sampled during active COVID-19. The sample consisted of peripheral blood. The CDR3 loop is CASSLRTSGANVLTF. CDR3 bases: TGTGCCAGCAGCTTGAGAACCTCTGGGGCCAACGTCCTGACTTTC.